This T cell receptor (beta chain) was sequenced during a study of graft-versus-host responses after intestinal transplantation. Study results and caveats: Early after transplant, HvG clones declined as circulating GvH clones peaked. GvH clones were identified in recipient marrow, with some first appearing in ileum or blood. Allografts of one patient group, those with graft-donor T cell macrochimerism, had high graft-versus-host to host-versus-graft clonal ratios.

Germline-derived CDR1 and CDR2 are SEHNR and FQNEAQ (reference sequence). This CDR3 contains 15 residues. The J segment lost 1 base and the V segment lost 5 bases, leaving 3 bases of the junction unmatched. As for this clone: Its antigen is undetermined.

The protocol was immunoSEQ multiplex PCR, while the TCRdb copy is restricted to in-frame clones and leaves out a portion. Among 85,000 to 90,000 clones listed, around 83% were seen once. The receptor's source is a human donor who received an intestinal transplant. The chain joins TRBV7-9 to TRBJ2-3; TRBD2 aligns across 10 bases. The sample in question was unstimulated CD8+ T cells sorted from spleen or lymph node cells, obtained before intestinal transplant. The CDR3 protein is CASSQLAGGTDTQYF. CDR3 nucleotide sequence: TGTGCCAGCAGCCAGCTAGCGGGAGGCACAGATACGCAGTATTTT.